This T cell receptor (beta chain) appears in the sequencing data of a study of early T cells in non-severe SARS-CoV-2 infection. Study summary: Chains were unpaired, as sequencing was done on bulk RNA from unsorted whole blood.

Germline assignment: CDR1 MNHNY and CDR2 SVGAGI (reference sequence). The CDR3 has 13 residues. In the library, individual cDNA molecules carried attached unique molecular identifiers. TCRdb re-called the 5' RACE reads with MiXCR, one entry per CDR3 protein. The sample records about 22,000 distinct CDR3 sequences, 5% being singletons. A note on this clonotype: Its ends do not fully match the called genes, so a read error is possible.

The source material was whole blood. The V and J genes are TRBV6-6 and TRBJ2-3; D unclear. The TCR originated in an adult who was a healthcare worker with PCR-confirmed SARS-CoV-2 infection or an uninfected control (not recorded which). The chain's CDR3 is CASSNSPTDTQYF. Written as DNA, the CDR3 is TGTGCCAGCAGTAACTCACCGACGGATACGCAGTATTTT.